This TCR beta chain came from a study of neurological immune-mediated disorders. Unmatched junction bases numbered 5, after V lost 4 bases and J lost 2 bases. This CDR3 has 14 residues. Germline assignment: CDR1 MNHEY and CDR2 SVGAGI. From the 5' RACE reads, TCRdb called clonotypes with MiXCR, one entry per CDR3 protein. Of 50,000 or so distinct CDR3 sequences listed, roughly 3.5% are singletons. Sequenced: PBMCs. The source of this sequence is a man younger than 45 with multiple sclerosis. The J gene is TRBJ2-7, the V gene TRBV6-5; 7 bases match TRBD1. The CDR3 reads CASSSYRGTYEQYF. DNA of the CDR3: TGTGCCAGCAGTTCCTACAGGGGAACCTACGAGCAGTACTTC.